This T cell receptor (beta chain) was identified during a study of beta chain features in type 1 diabetes. Study-wide points: Type 1 diabetes patients had VDJ junctions that carried fewer insertions and more deletions. Type 1 diabetes patients showed a moderate but significant shortening of TCRB CDR3s in all four CD4+ subsets.

CD4+ naive, central memory, regulatory and stem cell-like memory subsets were isolated by sorting on CD45RO/CCR7/CD25/CD127/CD95/CD27. Sequencing targeted expressed TCRB transcripts, as all isolated RNA had been reverse transcribed. TCRdb's table, derived via immunoSEQ multiplex PCR, lists solely in-frame clones and lacks some. The sample yields 350,000 to 450,000 clones, roughly 13% seen once. The CDR3 has 15 amino acids. CDR1 is MDHEN, CDR2 SYDVKM, per germline. The V gene end was trimmed by 5 bases and the J gene end by 5 bases; junction bases not matched to a gene: 7. This clone was counted only a few times. The antigen is not known.

This TCR came from a woman between 18 and 29 years old with type 1 diabetes. Sequences were obtained from naive CD4+ T cells from blood. The J gene is TRBJ2-5, the V gene TRBV28, with 11 bases fitting TRBD2. The CDR3 nucleotides read TGTGCCAGCAGTGGCCCTAGCGGGAGGCTCGAGACCCAGTACTTC. This translates into CASSGPSGRLETQYF.